This T cell receptor (beta chain) was observed in a study of blood T cell repertoires in COVID-19. On the study more broadly: T cells, B-cell-depleted T cells, or PBMCs supplied cDNA or gDNA.

Trimming took off 4 bases at V and 2 bases at J, with 17 bases between the two ends. The CDR3 totals 16 residues. CDR1 and CDR2 from the germline V gene are MNHEY and SMNVEV (reference sequence). Seattle researchers signed up patients amid active infection and tracked them longitudinally. In the study's own analysis: For nucleated cells, counts were estimated from reference gene primer amplification. TCRdb keeps only in-frame clones here, not all; method: immunoSEQ multiplex PCR. V, J and clone size are those of that table, while D and trimming were read from the DNA. The repertoire holds roughly 320,000 clones, with just under 90% as singletons.

This sequence was found in a woman in her forties or fifties with COVID-19, enrolled during active disease. This chain joins TRBV27 and TRBJ1-2, with D tentatively TRBD1 (5 bases). Input material: peripheral blood. The CDR3 bases are TGTGCCAGCAGTTCGTACAGGTACGGGAGGAACTATGGCTACACCTTC. This encodes CASSSYRYGRNYGYTF.